This T cell receptor beta chain came from a study of T cells in Graves' hyperthyroidism and ophthalmopathy. Amplification of TCR beta CDR3 regions was performed using RNA transcripts as template. Primed by the HTBI set, a first-round RT-PCR was run on the TCR CDR3. TCRdb analysed the multiplex PCR reads with MiXCR anew, one entry per CDR3 protein. The sample includes under 300,000 distinct CDR3 sequences, over 20% seen only once; the top ten take about 60%. The CDR3 consists of 15 residues. The V gene's germline CDR1 is MNHEY and CDR2 SVGEGT. V was shortened by 2 bases and J by 8 bases, with 18 bases between the two germline ends.

The sample was blood. The J gene is TRBJ1-2, the V gene TRBV6-2 or TRBV6-3; possible D gene TRBD1, 5 bases. This receptor was obtained from a man under 40 with Graves' ophthalmopathy. The CDR3 nucleotides are TGTGCCAGCAGTTACAGCGGCGCGACAGCTGGGGGCTACACCTTC. As protein: CASSYSGATAGGYTF.